These 22 T cell receptor beta chains share one sample of origin, sequenced in a study of TET2 disruption in CD19-targeted CAR T cells listed by TCRdb under 2018. Interpreted using the paper, the treatment or condition label stands for: autologous CTL019 cells: CD19 CAR with 4-1BB and CD3 zeta domains. Their target antigens are unknown. The protocol used for the library was the immunoSEQ multiplex PCR assay. Sourced from immuneACCESS, this table was stored by TCRdb with only in-frame sequences that have V and J called. A share of the clones is absent; for the studies checked, an unresolved V gene accounts for under half, and the remainder has no known explanation. The sample's clone listing holds about 25,000 clones. Roughly 1.9% of the sample goes to the ten largest clones. The sequenced sample was CD8- CAR+ T cells sorted from cultured blood T cells, obtained for CD19 CAR T cell therapy. This specimen's cell subset or site label, interpreted: CD8-negative CAR-positive T cells from the infusion product. The receptors come from a man between 65 and 85 years old with chronic lymphocytic leukemia.

With respect to this clone: Sequencing ends 3 residues short of the CDR3 end; the germline J gene provides the rest. The J gene is TRBJ1-5, the V gene TRBV28, with D perhaps matching TRBD1 (5 bases). CDR1 is MDHEN and CDR2 is SYDVKM in the germline V gene. V lost 8 bases to trimming and J lost 6 bases, with 17 bases between them. The CDR3 sequence is 14 residues long. The sequenced CDR3 bases are TGTGCCAGCGGAATCACGGGGGTAGGTCAGCCC. It specifies CASGITGVGQP. The whole CDR3 region reads CASGITGVGQPQHF.

As to this clone: The read ends 3 residues before the CDR3 terminus; that terminus is restored from the germline J gene. The chain has TRBV24-1 and TRBJ2-3; D uncertain. Germline V gives CDR1 KGHDR, CDR2 SFDVKD. The V and J ends lost 3 bases and 3 bases respectively, with 6 bases between them. The CDR3 loop spans 13 amino acids. This chain's CDR3 is CATSDSLTDTQYF. CDR3 bases read: TGTGCCACCAGTGATAGCCTAACAGATACG.

With respect to this clone: The DNA ends 3 residues before the CDR3 does, and the rest of the CDR3 is filled in from the germline J gene. The chain is built from TRBV11-2 and TRBJ2-7; D is ambiguous. The V and J ends lost 2 bases and 2 bases respectively, with 4 bases between them. From germline, CDR1 is SGHAT and CDR2 FQNNGV. The CDR3 length is 12 residues. CDR3 DNA, as far as it was read: TGTGCCAGCAGCTTACTAACCTACGAG. Its translation is CASSLLTYE. The entire CDR3 protein reads CASSLLTYEQYF.

Points on this clone: Read sequence stops 3 residues before the CDR3 end, and the germline J gene provides the missing end. The chain combines TRBV20-1 with TRBJ1-4, with 7 bases identical to TRBD1. The CDR3 loop spans 16 amino acids. Per the germline V gene, CDR1 is DFQATT and CDR2 is SNEGSKA (reference sequence). The CDR3 sequence is CSARDVGTAPNSPLFF. CDR3 bases read: TGCAGTGCTAGAGATGTAGGGACAGCTCCGAATTCACCA.

On this clone: The CDR3 end is not reached by the read, which stops 3 residues before it; the germline J gene fills it in. The same CDR3 can be traced to other DNA sequences in this sample. This rearrangement joins TRBV18 to TRBJ2-7; 8 bases agree with TRBD2. The V gene end was trimmed by 2 bases and the J gene end by 0 bases; junction bases not matched to a gene: 3. CDR1 and CDR2 from the germline V gene are KGHSH and LQKENI. The length of the CDR3 is 15 residues. CDR3 in amino acids: CASSPAGGPSYEQYF. The covered CDR3 bases are TGTGCCAGCTCACCAGCGGGGGGACCCTCCTACGAG. Full variable domain (rest looked up from reference TRBV18 and TRBJ2-7): NAGVMQNPRHLVRRRGQEARLRCSPMKGHSHVYWYRQLPEEGLKFMVYLQKENIIDESGMPKERFSAEFPKEGPSILRIQQVVRGDSAAYFCASSPAGGPSYEQYFGPGTRLTVT.

Of note for this clone: Other DNA sequences within the sample encode an identical CDR3. The covered CDR3 bases are TGTGCCAGCAGTGGGGGGGGAAGGACTGAA. Protein sequence: CASSGGGRTE. The whole CDR3 protein reads CASSGGGRTEAFF. V usage is TRBV6-2 or TRBV6-3 and J usage is TRBJ1-1; the D gene is possibly TRBD1 (5 bases). The CDR3 end is not reached by the read, which stops 3 residues before it; the germline J gene fills it in. CDR3 length: 13 residues. V was pared by 5 bases and J by 5 bases, with 12 bases between. The germline CDR1 and CDR2 sequences are MNHEY and SVGEGT.

Points on this clone: The read stops 3 residues short of the end of the CDR3; the missing end is completed from the germline J gene. The sample has other DNA sequences that encode this CDR3 too. This sequence joins TRBV3-1 (or the pseudogene TRBV3-2) and TRBJ2-3; the D is unclear. This CDR3 is built from 12 residues. Trimming stripped 4 bases from V and 4 bases from J, with 6 bases between. Germline V gene data show CDR1 as LGHDT and CDR2 as YNNKEL (reference sequence). CDR3 bases read: TGTGCCAGCAGCCCACGGGCAGATACG. Its protein is CASSPRADT. The full CDR3 reads CASSPRADTQYF.

Turning to this clone: The junction and the germline gene differ at one end; a read error may be behind it. Sequencing ends 3 residues short of the CDR3 end; the germline J gene provides the rest. This same CDR3 is encoded by further DNA sequences in the sample. The V gene is TRBV18, the J gene TRBJ1-2; possible D gene TRBD1, 5 bases. This CDR3 has 15 residues. CDR1 and CDR2 from the germline V gene are KGHSH and LQKENI. The CDR3 bases that were read are TGTGCCAGCTCACCACCCAGGGCCGGAAACTATGGT. Translated, it gives CASSPPRAGNYG. The complete CDR3 reads CASSPPRAGNYGYTF.

In the case of this clone: One end of the junction varies from germline; a read error may be responsible. The CDR3 extends 3 residues past the end of the read, so its final part is completed from the germline J gene. The V call is TRBV28, the J call TRBJ2-6, with 8 bases lining up with TRBD2. The CDR3 is made up of 19 amino acids. In germline, CDR1 is MDHEN, CDR2 SYDVKM. CDR3 amino acids: CASSLVRGGPVWGANILTF. The DNA read from the CDR3 is TGTGCCAGCAGTTTGGTTCGGGGGGGTCCAGTCTGGGGGGCCAACATC.

Comment on this clone: Read sequence stops 3 residues before the CDR3 end, and the germline J gene provides the missing end. This chain uses TRBV19 with TRBJ1-1; D perhaps matches TRBD1 (6 bases). V was clipped by 9 bases and J by 3 bases, with 23 bases between them. The CDR3 loop spans 16 amino acids. Germline CDR1 reads LNHDA; CDR2 reads SQIVND (reference sequence). Incomplete CDR3 DNA: TGTGCCAGAAAAACAGGGTTCCACATGAGGGACACTGAA. It is translated as CARKTGFHMRDTE. The complete CDR3 reads CARKTGFHMRDTEAFF.

Comments on this clone: The read ends 3 residues before the CDR3 terminus; that terminus is restored from the germline J gene. The V call is TRBV5-8, the J call TRBJ2-2, with TRBD2 matching over 10 bases. There are 15 residues in the CDR3. In germline, CDR1 is SGHTS, CDR2 YDEGEE. The ends lost 0 bases at V and 5 bases at J; junction bases unmatched: 1. The part of the CDR3 DNA that was read is TGTGCCAGCAGCTTGGGACTAGCGGGTACCGGGGAG. This sequence encodes CASSLGLAGTGE. The whole CDR3 sequence reads CASSLGLAGTGELFF.

Remarks on this clone: Sequencing ends 3 residues short of the CDR3 end; the germline J gene provides the rest. V usage is TRBV7-6 and J usage is TRBJ1-2, with D possibly matching TRBD1 (6 bases). This CDR3 region has 16 residues. CDR1 and CDR2 from the germline V gene are SGHVS and FNYEAQ. The CDR3 spells CASSLATSGGRDTYTF. CDR3 DNA (partial): TGTGCCAGCAGCTTAGCGACTAGCGGGGGGCGTGATACC.

To note about this clone: The CDR3 is cut off 3 residues early in the read; its end comes from the germline J gene. The sample carries other DNA sequences with the same CDR3. This chain links TRBV7-6 with TRBJ2-4; 7 bases are a match to TRBD2. Germline V CDR1 and CDR2: SGHVS, FNYEAQ. Losses at the gene ends were 0 bases for V and 7 bases for J; bases not matched to a gene: 6. The length of the CDR3 is 15 residues. CDR3 region: CASSLAGGGPNIQYF. The sequenced part of the CDR3 DNA is TGTGCCAGCAGCTTAGCGGGGGGGGGACCCAACATT. The full variable domain, rest sourced from reference TRBV7-6 and TRBJ2-4, is GAGVSQSPRYKVTKRGQDVALRCDPISGHVSLYWYRQALGQGPEFLTYFNYEAQQDKSGLPNDRFSAERPEGSISTLTIQRTEQRDSAMYRCASSLAGGGPNIQYFGAGTRLSVL.

A word on this clone: The read terminates 3 residues ahead of where the CDR3 ends, so the germline J gene completes it. This chain connects TRBV20-1 to TRBJ2-3; the match to TRBD2 covers 13 bases. From germline, CDR1 is DFQATT and CDR2 SNEGSKA (reference sequence). The CDR3 contains 17 residues. The V and J ends lost 5 bases and 6 bases, in that order; junction bases with no gene match: 14. The CDR3 protein is CSALTSGGASVTDTQYF. The CDR3 bases that were read are TGCAGTGCTCTTACTAGCGGGGGGGCCTCAGTAACGGATACG.

About this clone itself: Sequencing ends 3 residues short of the CDR3 end; the germline J gene provides the rest. The sample contains more than one DNA sequence encoding this CDR3. V is TRBV5-1 and J is TRBJ1-4; 9 nucleotides align to TRBD1. CDR1 is SGHRS and CDR2 is YFSETQ in the germline V gene. Germline trimming cut 4 bases from V and 3 bases from J; bases unmatched to any gene: 7. This CDR3 is built from 16 residues. CDR3 DNA, as far as it was read: TGCGCCAGCAGCCCCGGGACAGGGCCCCCTAATGAAAAA. It is translated as CASSPGTGPPNEK. The full CDR3 is CASSPGTGPPNEKLFF.

Turning to this clone: With the read ending 3 residues before the CDR3 end, the germline J gene is used to fill in that end. J is TRBJ2-7 and V is TRBV11-2; possible D gene TRBD1, 5 bases. V was shortened by 4 bases and J by 4 bases, with 5 bases between the two germline ends. This CDR3 comprises 11 residues. Germline CDR1 is SGHAT and CDR2 is FQNNGV. CDR3 DNA, as far as it was read: TGTGCCAGCAGCTCAGGGTACGAG. Protein product: CASSSGYE. The entire CDR3 reads CASSSGYEQYF.

In regard to this clone: The sequence runs out 3 residues before the end of the CDR3; the remainder is reconstructed from the germline J gene. The sample has other DNA sequences that encode this CDR3 too. The gene calls are TRBV7-9 and TRBJ2-3; tentatively, D is TRBD2 (5 bases). CDR3 size: 13 residues. V was trimmed by 5 bases and J by 4 bases, leaving 10 bases between them. CDR1 SEHNR and CDR2 FQNEAQ come from the germline V gene (reference sequence). This CDR3 reads CASSPRGPDTQYF. The CDR3 DNA, read in part, is TGTGCCAGCAGCCCCCGGGGTCCAGATACG.

For this clone: The read terminates 3 residues before the CDR3 end, so the remaining end is supplied by the germline J gene. The chain uses TRBV3-1 (or the pseudogene TRBV3-2) and TRBJ1-1; 12 bases agree with TRBD1. The junction had 10 bases not matched to a gene; V was cut back by 4 bases and J by 4 bases. Germline V gene sequence: CDR1 LGHDT, CDR2 YNNKEL (reference sequence). The CDR3 covers 17 residues. CDR3: CASSPWDRGRLTTEAFF. CDR3 DNA (partial): TGTGCCAGCAGCCCGTGGGACAGGGGGCGCCTTACCACTGAA.

For this clone: The read ends 3 residues before the CDR3 terminus; that terminus is restored from the germline J gene. The chain joins TRBV5-1 to TRBJ1-1; a possible D gene is TRBD1 (6 bases). This CDR3 is 13 amino acids long. Germline CDR1 and CDR2: SGHRS and YFSETQ. Trimming removed 2 bases at V and 7 bases at J, with 12 bases between. Partial CDR3 DNA: TGCGCCAGCAGCTTCTCAGGGGATTTTGAA. It yields the protein CASSFSGDFE. In full, the CDR3 is CASSFSGDFEAFF.

Comments on this clone: The germline gene is not matched at one end of the junction; a read error may be the cause. The CDR3 is cut off 3 residues early in the read; its end comes from the germline J gene. The chain couples TRBV5-1 to TRBJ1-3, with unresolved D. The CDR3 length is 14 residues. Germline assignment: CDR1 SGHRS and CDR2 YFSETQ. The CDR3 sequence: CASSLEDSGNTIYF. Incomplete CDR3 DNA: TGCGCCAGCAGCTTAGAAGACTCTGGAAACACT.

With respect to this clone: With the read ending 3 residues before the CDR3 end, the germline J gene is used to fill in that end. The genes are TRBV10-3 and TRBJ2-1, with 14 bases matching TRBD2. The V gene's germline CDR1 is ENHRY and CDR2 SYGVKD. V lost 4 bases, J lost 3 bases, and 2 bases stayed unmatched. The CDR3 totals 16 residues. The sequenced part of the CDR3 DNA is TGTGCCATCAGTGTAGGACTAGCGGGGGGCTACAATGAG. Residues: CAISVGLAGGYNE. The whole CDR3 is CAISVGLAGGYNEQFF.

The sequenced part of the CDR3 DNA is TGCAGCGTTGAATCGACAGGGGCGGGCACTGAA. This gives the protein CSVESTGAGTE. Given in full, the CDR3 is CSVESTGAGTEAFF. The chain is built from TRBV29-1 and TRBJ1-1, with TRBD1 matching over 8 bases. The read ends 3 residues early relative to the CDR3; the germline J gene fills the gap. The germline V gene encodes CDR1 SQVTM and CDR2 ANQGSEA. This CDR3 is built from 14 residues. The V and J ends lost 2 bases and 4 bases, in that order; junction bases with no gene match: 6.